This record looks at one T cell receptor (beta chain) sequence and its context. These data belong to a study of blood T cell repertoires in COVID-19. Overall study: Both acute and convalescent COVID-19 samples were obtained from the United States, Italy and Spain. PBMCs, B-cell-depleted T cells, or T cells were the source of the cDNA or gDNA that made up the material.

Seattle's enrolled individuals joined amid active infection and were then monitored longitudinally. The CDR3 spans 13 residues. Germline assignment: CDR1 SGHNT and CDR2 YENEEA. Trimming took off 5 bases at V and 5 bases at J, with 12 bases between the two ends. The authors' processing: The authors estimated nucleated cell counts from reference gene primer amplification. Here immunoSEQ multiplex PCR was the method, and the copy in TCRdb shows in-frame clones only, minus some. V and J calls and clone size are given by that table; D and trimming were obtained from the DNA. The data contain about 62,000 clones, around 89% of them singletons.

The rearrangement joins TRBV11-3 to TRBJ1-2; D gene unclear. The source is a woman aged 55-70 years with COVID-19, enrolled during active disease. The sample comprised peripheral blood. The CDR3 nucleotides are TGTGCCAGCAGCCAATTTGCGGGGTATGGCTACACCTTC. It codes for CASSQFAGYGYTF.